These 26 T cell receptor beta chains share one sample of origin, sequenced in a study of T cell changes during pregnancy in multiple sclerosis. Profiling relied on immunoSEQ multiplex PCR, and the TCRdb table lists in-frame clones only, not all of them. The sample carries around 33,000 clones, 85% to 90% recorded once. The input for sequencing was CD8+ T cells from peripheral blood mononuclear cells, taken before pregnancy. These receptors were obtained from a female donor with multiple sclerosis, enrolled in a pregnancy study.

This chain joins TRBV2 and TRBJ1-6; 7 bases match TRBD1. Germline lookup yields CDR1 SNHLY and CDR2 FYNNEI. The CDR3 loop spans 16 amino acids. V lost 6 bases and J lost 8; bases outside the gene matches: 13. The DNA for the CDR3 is TGTGCCAGCAGGGCGCTTGGGACAGAAGTTTATTCACCCCTCCACTTT. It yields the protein CASRALGTEVYSPLHF. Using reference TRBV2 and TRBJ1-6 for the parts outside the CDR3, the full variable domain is EPEVTQTPSHQVTQMGQEVILRCVPISNHLYFYWYRQILGQKVEFLVSFYNNEISEKSEIFDDQFSVERPDGSNFTLKIRSTKLEDSAMYFCASRALGTEVYSPLHFGNGTRLTVT.

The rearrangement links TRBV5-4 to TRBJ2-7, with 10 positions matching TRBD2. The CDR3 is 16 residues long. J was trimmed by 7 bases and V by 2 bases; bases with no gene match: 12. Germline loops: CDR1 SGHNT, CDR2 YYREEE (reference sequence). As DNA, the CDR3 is TGTGCCAGCAGCTTTGGGATAGCGGGGGGCCCCCGGGAGCAGTACTTC. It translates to CASSFGIAGGPREQYF.

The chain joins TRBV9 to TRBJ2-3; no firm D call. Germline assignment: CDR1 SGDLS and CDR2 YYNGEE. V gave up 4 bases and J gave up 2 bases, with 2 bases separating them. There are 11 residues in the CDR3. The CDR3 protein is CASSLTDTQYF. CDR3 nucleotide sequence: TGTGCCAGCAGCCTCACAGATACGCAGTATTTT.

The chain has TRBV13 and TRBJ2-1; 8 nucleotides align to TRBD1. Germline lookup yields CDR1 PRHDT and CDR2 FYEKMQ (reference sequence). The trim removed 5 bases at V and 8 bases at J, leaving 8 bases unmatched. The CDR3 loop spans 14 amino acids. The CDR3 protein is CASSPSPGGYEQFF. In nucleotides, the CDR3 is TGTGCCAGCAGCCCATCCCCAGGGGGCTATGAGCAGTTCTTC.

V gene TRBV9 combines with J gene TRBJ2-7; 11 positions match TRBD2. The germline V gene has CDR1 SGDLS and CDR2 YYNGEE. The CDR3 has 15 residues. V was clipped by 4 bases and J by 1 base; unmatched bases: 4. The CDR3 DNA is TGTGCCAGCAGCCTAGCGGGGGGTTTATCCTACGAGCAGTACTTC. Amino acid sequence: CASSLAGGLSYEQYF.

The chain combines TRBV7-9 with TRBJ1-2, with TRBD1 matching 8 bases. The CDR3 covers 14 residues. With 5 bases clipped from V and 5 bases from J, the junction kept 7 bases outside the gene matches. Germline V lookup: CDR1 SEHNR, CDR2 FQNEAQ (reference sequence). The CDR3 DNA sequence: TGTGCCAGCAGCCTGTGGACAGGGACGTATGGCTACACCTTC. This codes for CASSLWTGTYGYTF. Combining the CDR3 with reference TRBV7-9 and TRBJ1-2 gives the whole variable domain DTGVSQNPRHKITKRGQNVTFRCDPISEHNRLYWYRQTLGQGPEFLTYFQNEAQLEKSRLLSDRFSAERPKGSFSTLEIQRTEQGDSAMYLCASSLWTGTYGYTFGSGTRLTVV.

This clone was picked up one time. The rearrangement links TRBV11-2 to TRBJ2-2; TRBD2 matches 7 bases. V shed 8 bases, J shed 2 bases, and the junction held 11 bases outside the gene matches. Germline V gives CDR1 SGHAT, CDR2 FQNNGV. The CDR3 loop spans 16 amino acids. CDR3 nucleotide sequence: TGTGCCAGCCCCTCGTTTTCGGGGGGTAACACCGGGGAGCTGTTTTTT. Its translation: CASPSFSGGNTGELFF.

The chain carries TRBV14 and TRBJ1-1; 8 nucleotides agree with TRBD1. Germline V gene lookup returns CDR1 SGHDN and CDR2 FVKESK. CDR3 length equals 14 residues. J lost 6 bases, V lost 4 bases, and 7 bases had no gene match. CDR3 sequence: CASSPLARGPEAFF. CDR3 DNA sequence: TGTGCCAGCAGCCCGTTGGCCAGGGGGCCTGAAGCTTTCTTT. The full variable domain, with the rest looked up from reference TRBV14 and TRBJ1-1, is EAGVTQFPSHSVIEKGQTVTLRCDPISGHDNLYWYRRVMGKEIKFLLHFVKESKQDESGMPNNRFLAERTGGTYSTLKVQPAELEDSGVYFCASSPLARGPEAFFGQGTRLTVV.

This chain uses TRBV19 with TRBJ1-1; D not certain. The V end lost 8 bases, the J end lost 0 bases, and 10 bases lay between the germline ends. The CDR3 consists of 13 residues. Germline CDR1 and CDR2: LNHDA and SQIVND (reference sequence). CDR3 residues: CASGQVVNTEAFF. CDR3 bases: TGTGCCAGTGGGCAGGTTGTGAACACTGAAGCTTTCTTT.

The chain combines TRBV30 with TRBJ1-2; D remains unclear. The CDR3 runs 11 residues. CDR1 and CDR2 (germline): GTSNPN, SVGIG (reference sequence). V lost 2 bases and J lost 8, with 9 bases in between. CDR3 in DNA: TGTGCCTGGAGTTGGGGAGCCGGCTACACCTTC. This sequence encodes CAWSWGAGYTF.

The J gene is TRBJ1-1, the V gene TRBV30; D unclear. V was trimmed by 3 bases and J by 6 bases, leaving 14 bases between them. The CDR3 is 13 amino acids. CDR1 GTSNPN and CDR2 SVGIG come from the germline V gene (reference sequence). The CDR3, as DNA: TGTGCCTGGAGCGTCGGTTTGAGATCTGAAGCTTTCTTT. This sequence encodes CAWSVGLRSEAFF.

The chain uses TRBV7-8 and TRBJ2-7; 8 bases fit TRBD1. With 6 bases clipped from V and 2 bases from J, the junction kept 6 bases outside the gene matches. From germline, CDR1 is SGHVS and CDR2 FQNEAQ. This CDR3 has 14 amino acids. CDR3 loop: CASRGQDSPYEQYF. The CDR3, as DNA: TGTGCCAGCAGGGGACAGGACAGCCCCTACGAGCAGTACTTC.

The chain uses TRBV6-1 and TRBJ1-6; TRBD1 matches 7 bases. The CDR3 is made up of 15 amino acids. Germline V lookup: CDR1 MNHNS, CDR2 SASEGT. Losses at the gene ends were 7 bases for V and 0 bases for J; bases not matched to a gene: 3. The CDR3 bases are TGTGCCAGCACCGGACAGGTCTCCTATAATTCACCCCTCCACTTT. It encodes CASTGQVSYNSPLHF.

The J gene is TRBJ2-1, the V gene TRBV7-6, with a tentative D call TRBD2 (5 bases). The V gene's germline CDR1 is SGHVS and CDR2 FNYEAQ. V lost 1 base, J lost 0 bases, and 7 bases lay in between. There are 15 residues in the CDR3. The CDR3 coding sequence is TGTGCCAGCAGCTTAGTGGGGAGCTCCTACAATGAGCAGTTCTTC. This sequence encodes CASSLVGSSYNEQFF. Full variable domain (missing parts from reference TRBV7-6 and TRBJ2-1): GAGVSQSPRYKVTKRGQDVALRCDPISGHVSLYWYRQALGQGPEFLTYFNYEAQQDKSGLPNDRFSAERPEGSISTLTIQRTEQRDSAMYRCASSLVGSSYNEQFFGPGTRLTVL.

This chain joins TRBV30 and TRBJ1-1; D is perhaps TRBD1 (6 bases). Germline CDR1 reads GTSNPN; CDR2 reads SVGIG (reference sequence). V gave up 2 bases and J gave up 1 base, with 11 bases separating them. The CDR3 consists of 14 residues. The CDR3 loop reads CAWSRGGENTEAFF. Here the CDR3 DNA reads TGTGCCTGGAGTCGGGGGGGCGAGAACACTGAAGCTTTCTTT.

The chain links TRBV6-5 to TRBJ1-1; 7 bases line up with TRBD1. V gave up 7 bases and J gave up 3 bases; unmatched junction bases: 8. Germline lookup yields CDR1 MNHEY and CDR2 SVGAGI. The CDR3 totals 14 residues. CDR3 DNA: TGTGCCAGCATTGCCGACAGGGCGCACACTGAAGCTTTCTTT. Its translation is CASIADRAHTEAFF.

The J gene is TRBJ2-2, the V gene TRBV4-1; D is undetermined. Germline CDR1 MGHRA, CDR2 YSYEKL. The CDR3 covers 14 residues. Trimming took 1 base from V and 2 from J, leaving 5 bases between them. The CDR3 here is CASSQVGNTGELFF. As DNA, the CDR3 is TGCGCCAGCAGCCAAGTGGGCAACACCGGGGAGCTGTTTTTT.

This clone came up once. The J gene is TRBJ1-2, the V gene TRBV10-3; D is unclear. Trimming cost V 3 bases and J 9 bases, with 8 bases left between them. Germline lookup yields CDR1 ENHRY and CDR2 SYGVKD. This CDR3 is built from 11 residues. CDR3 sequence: CAISDGYRYTF. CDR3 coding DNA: TGTGCCATCAGTGACGGTTACCGCTACACCTTC.

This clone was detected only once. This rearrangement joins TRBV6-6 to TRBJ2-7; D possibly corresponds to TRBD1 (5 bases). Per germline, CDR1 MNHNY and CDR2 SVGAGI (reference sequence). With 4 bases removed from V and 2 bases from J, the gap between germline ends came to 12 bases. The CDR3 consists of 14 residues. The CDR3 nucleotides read TGTGCCAGCAGTTTTTTCCAGGGTCCCTACGAGCAGTACTTC. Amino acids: CASSFFQGPYEQYF.

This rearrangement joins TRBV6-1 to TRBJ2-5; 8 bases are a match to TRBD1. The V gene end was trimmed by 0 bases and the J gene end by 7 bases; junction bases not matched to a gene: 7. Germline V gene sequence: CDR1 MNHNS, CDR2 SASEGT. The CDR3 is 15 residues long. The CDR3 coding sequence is TGTGCCAGCAGTGAAGCGGCAGGGGGCCTCGGGACCCAGTACTTC. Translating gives CASSEAAGGLGTQYF.

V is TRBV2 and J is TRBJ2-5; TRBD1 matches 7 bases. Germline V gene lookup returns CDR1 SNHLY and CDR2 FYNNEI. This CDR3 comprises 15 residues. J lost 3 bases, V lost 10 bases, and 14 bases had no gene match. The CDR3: CATRRTGTAKETQYF. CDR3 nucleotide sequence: TGTGCCACCCGGAGAACCGGGACAGCCAAAGAGACCCAGTACTTC.

CDR3 coding DNA: TGCGCCAGCAGCTTGGCCAGGGCAAAATGGGATGAGCAGTTCTTC. Amino acids: CASSLARAKWDEQFF. This chain connects TRBV5-1 to TRBJ2-1, with D maybe TRBD1 (5 bases). The CDR3 loop spans 15 amino acids. Germline CDR1 reads SGHRS; CDR2 reads YFSETQ. Trimming removed 0 bases from V and 8 bases from J, with 15 bases in between. Full variable domain (missing parts from reference TRBV5-1 and TRBJ2-1): KAGVTQTPRYLIKTRGQQVTLSCSPISGHRSVSWYQQTPGQGLQFLFEYFSETQRNKGNFPGRFSGRQFSNSRSEMNVSTLELGDSALYLCASSLARAKWDEQFFGPGTRLTVL.

The CDR3 DNA reads TGCGCCAGCAGCTTGGTTCAGGGGACCTACAATGAGCAGTTCTTC. Translating gives CASSLVQGTYNEQFF. The V call is TRBV5-1, the J call TRBJ2-1; D perhaps matches TRBD1 (6 bases). Trimming took 0 bases from V and 2 from J, leaving 9 bases between them. The germline CDR1 and CDR2 sequences are SGHRS and YFSETQ. This CDR3 spans 15 amino acids.

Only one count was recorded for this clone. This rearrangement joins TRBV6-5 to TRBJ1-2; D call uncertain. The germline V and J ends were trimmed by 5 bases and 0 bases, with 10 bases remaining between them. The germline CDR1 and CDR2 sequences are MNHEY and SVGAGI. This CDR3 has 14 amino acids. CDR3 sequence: CASSQAGANYGYTF. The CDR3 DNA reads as TGTGCCAGCAGTCAGGCCGGGGCTAACTATGGCTACACCTTC.

The CDR3 is CASSSRGISTDTQYF. The DNA for the CDR3 is TGTGCCAGCAGCTCGAGGGGGATAAGCACAGATACGCAGTATTTT. The chain carries TRBV7-9 and TRBJ2-3; D might be TRBD1 (6 bases). V shed 4 bases and J shed 0 bases, with 11 bases lying between them. Germline V gene sequence: CDR1 SEHNR, CDR2 FQNEAQ (reference sequence). This CDR3 region has 15 residues.

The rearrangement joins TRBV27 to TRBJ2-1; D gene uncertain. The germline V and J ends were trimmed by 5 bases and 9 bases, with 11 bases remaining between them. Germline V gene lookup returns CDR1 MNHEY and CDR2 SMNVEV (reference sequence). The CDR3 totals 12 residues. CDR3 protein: CASSLASGEQFF. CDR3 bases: TGTGCCAGCAGTCTGGCTTCGGGTGAGCAGTTCTTC.